A selection of T cell receptor beta chains follows, all from one sample in a study of neurological immune-mediated disorders. TCRdb called the 5' RACE reads again in MiXCR, with one record for every CDR3 protein. This repertoire shows some 77,000 distinct CDR3 sequences, approximately 14% found once; its top ten account for 4.6%. Sequencing input: PBMCs. These receptors were collected from a female donor with HTLV-1-associated myelopathy (HAM/TSP). CDR3s include the opening cysteine and the closing phenylalanine or tryptophan. A D gene is named only where the DNA matches it firmly. Clone size is given for some rows only: seen once, a few or many times, or a class if the clone is expanded.

V gene,clone size,D gene,J gene,CDR3 protein,CDR3 DNA
TRBV11-2,NA,NA,TRBJ2-1,CASSLAGPYEQFF,TGTGCCAGCAGCTTAGCGGGACCCTACGAGCAGTTCTTC
TRBV29-1,many,TRBD1,TRBJ2-7,CSVEHRGSSYEQYF,TGCAGCGTTGAACACAGGGGTAGCTCCTACGAGCAGTACTTC
TRBV20-1,many,NA,TRBJ2-2,CSALEDSRLSGELFF,TGCAGTGCACTAGAGGACAGCCGGCTCTCCGGGGAGCTGTTTTTT
TRBV28,many,TRBD1,TRBJ1-2,CASSFSDRANYGYTF,TGTGCCAGCAGTTTCTCGGACAGGGCTAACTATGGCTACACCTTC
TRBV5-1,many,NA,TRBJ1-6,CASSPNGLGGYLHF,TGCGCCAGCAGCCCGAACGGTTTGGGGGGTTACCTCCACTTT
TRBV15,many,NA,TRBJ2-3,CATSTIRTDTQYF,TGTGCTACCAGTACTATCCGCACAGATACGCAGTATTTT
TRBV5-1,many,TRBD2,TRBJ2-1,CASSHNTGTSGNNEQFF,TGCGCCAGCAGCCACAACACCGGGACTAGCGGGAACAATGAGCAGTTCTTC
TRBV20-1,many,NA,TRBJ1-2,CSAQNPGQNGYTF,TGCAGTGCCCAAAACCCGGGACAAAATGGCTACACCTTC
TRBV20-1,many,TRBD1,TRBJ2-2,CSALRQGAGELFF,TGCAGTGCTTTAAGACAGGGCGCCGGGGAGCTGTTTTTT
TRBV28,many,NA,TRBJ1-1,CASTPMGGLDTEAFF,TGTGCCAGCACCCCGATGGGGGGCCTGGACACTGAAGCTTTCTTT
TRBV14,few,TRBD1,TRBJ2-3,CASSQIQGDTQYF,TGTGCCAGCAGCCAAATACAGGGGGATACGCAGTATTTT
TRBV11-1,NA,NA,TRBJ2-7,CAISLMGGGYEQYF,TGTGCCATCAGCTTAATGGGTGGAGGCTACGAGCAGTACTTC
TRBV14,NA,NA,TRBJ1-5,CASSHASAGTSSCSQPQHF,TGTGCCAGCAGCCACGCCAGCGCTGGGACTTCCTCTTGTAGTCAGCCCCAGCATTTT
TRBV4-1,many,NA,TRBJ2-1,CASSQDTASYNEQFF,TGCGCCAGCAGCCAGGACACGGCCTCCTACAATGAGCAGTTCTTC
TRBV12-3/TRBV12-4,many,TRBD2,TRBJ2-5,CASSLGGGAETQYF,TGTGCCAGCAGTTTAGGCGGGGGGGCGGAGACCCAGTACTTC
TRBV7-2,many,NA,TRBJ2-7,CASRQPHYEQYF,TGTGCCAGCCGGCAGCCCCATTACGAGCAGTACTTC
TRBV9,NA,NA,TRBJ1-2,CASSAAWSYTF,TGTGCCAGCAGCGCGGCATGGAGCTACACCTTC
TRBV10-3,many,NA,TRBJ1-6,CAISVRGHNSPLHF,TGTGCCATCAGTGTCCGGGGCCATAATTCACCCCTCCACTTT
TRBV5-1,few,TRBD1,TRBJ2-7,CASSLGQGAKLDEQYF,TGCGCCAGCAGCCTGGGACAGGGGGCTAAGTTGGACGAGCAGTACTTC
TRBV20-1,NA,NA,TRBJ1-1,CSVMGGLNTEAFF,TGCAGTGTCATGGGAGGTTTAAACACTGAAGCTTTCTTT
TRBV6-5,many,NA,TRBJ2-7,CASSFGLGPYEQYF,TGTGCCAGCAGTTTTGGACTGGGGCCCTACGAGCAGTACTTC
TRBV5-1,many,TRBD1,TRBJ1-6,CASSSGTGKSPLHF,TGCGCCAGCAGTTCCGGGACAGGGAAATCACCCCTCCACTTT
TRBV6-2/TRBV6-3,many,NA,TRBJ2-1,CASSYNGVGEQFF,TGTGCCAGCAGTTACAATGGTGTCGGTGAGCAGTTCTTC
TRBV7-2,many,TRBD2,TRBJ2-1,CASSSQRGEQFF,TGTGCCAGCAGCTCCCAGCGGGGGGAGCAGTTCTTC
TRBV6-2/TRBV6-3,NA,NA,TRBJ2-2,CASRQQGNTGELFF,TGTGCCAGCAGGCAACAGGGGAACACCGGGGAGCTGTTTTTT
TRBV12-3/TRBV12-4,NA,TRBD1,TRBJ1-2,CASSLPDSQGERGYTF,TGTGCCAGCAGTTTACCAGACTCCCAGGGGGAGCGCGGCTACACCTTC
TRBV9,many,NA,TRBJ2-5,CASSVGGGTQWETQYF,TGTGCCAGCAGCGTAGGGGGCGGGACCCAATGGGAGACCCAGTACTTC
TRBV6-6,many,NA,TRBJ2-3,CASSYSSGDTQYF,TGTGCCAGCAGTTATTCGAGCGGGGATACGCAGTATTTT
TRBV5-1,NA,NA,TRBJ1-4,CASSLAAGPEEKLFF,TGCGCCAGCAGCTTGGCCGCAGGGCCGGAGGAAAAACTGTTTTTT
TRBV10-3,many,NA,TRBJ2-5,CAIRPDGGAETQYF,TGTGCCATCAGACCCGACGGAGGGGCGGAGACCCAGTACTTC
TRBV27,many,NA,TRBJ2-1,CASHRRGILSYNEQFF,TGTGCCAGCCATAGACGGGGCATACTATCCTACAATGAGCAGTTCTTC
TRBV5-1,NA,NA,TRBJ2-7,CASSPEASTYEQYF,TGCGCCAGCAGCCCGGAGGCTTCCACATACGAGCAGTACTTC
TRBV9,many,TRBD2,TRBJ2-1,CASSPRTSGVYNEQFF,TGTGCCAGCAGCCCCCGGACTAGCGGGGTCTACAATGAGCAGTTCTTC
TRBV20-1,many,NA,TRBJ1-4,CSAGGATNEKLFF,TGCAGTGCTGGGGGGGCAACTAATGAAAAACTGTTTTTT
TRBV15,many,NA,TRBJ2-7,CATSRDSAYEQYF,TGTGCTACCAGCAGAGATAGTGCCTACGAGCAGTACTTC
TRBV7-7,NA,NA,TRBJ2-5,CASSFAGKETQYF,TGTGCTAGCAGCTTCGCCGGAAAAGAGACCCAGTACTTC
TRBV5-1,many,NA,TRBJ1-3,CASSLQGNSGNTIYF,TGCGCCAGCAGCCTGCAGGGGAACTCTGGAAACACCATATATTTT
TRBV12-3/TRBV12-4,NA,NA,TRBJ1-1,CASSFKAGIGFRDTEAFF,TGTGCCAGCAGTTTTAAGGCCGGGATTGGTTTTAGGGACACTGAAGCTTTCTTT
TRBV5-1,many,TRBD1,TRBJ1-2,CASSTGQGDGYTF,TGCGCCAGCAGCACGGGACAGGGGGACGGCTACACCTTC
TRBV29-1,many,TRBD2,TRBJ2-7,CSVLATSGDYEQYF,TGCAGCGTTCTCGCGACTAGCGGTGACTACGAGCAGTACTTC
TRBV9,many,TRBD2,TRBJ2-2,CASSVGGGGPTGELFF,TGTGCCAGCAGCGTAGGGGGCGGGGGGCCCACCGGGGAGCTGTTTTTT
TRBV3-1,NA,NA,TRBJ2-5,CASSPVRELTKTQYF,TGTGCCAGCAGCCCGGTCCGGGAGCTGACGAAGACCCAGTACTTC
TRBV27,many,NA,TRBJ2-3,CASSASQGWDTDTQYF,TGTGCCAGCAGTGCCTCCCAGGGTTGGGACACAGATACGCAGTATTTT
TRBV30,many,TRBD2,TRBJ2-3,CAWSVGTAGVSTDTQYF,TGTGCCTGGAGTGTAGGTACAGCGGGGGTAAGCACAGATACGCAGTATTTT
TRBV7-9,many,NA,TRBJ2-3,CASSFTGSTDTQYF,TGTGCCAGCAGCTTTACAGGTAGCACAGATACGCAGTATTTT
TRBV7-6,many,NA,TRBJ2-1,CASSLEGATNEQFF,TGTGCCAGCAGCTTAGAAGGGGCCACCAATGAGCAGTTCTTC
TRBV27,NA,NA,TRBJ2-6,CASAAFGTGANVLTF,TGTGCCAGCGCCGCCTTTGGGACTGGGGCCAACGTCCTGACTTTC
TRBV20-1,many,TRBD2,TRBJ2-3,CSARDSSGGASFDTQYF,TGCAGTGCTAGAGATTCTAGCGGGGGGGCCTCTTTTGATACGCAGTATTTT
TRBV5-1,many,NA,TRBJ2-2,CASSLGETNTGELFF,TGCGCCAGCAGCTTGGGGGAAACGAACACCGGGGAGCTGTTTTTT
TRBV6-6,few,TRBD2,TRBJ2-2,CASSWEGPNTGELFF,TGTGCCAGCAGTTGGGAGGGCCCGAACACCGGGGAGCTGTTTTTT
TRBV5-1,many,TRBD2,TRBJ2-3,CASSGGLNTDTQYF,TGCGCCAGCAGCGGGGGACTAAACACAGATACGCAGTATTTT
TRBV6-5,many,NA,TRBJ2-7,CASSYSMASYEQYF,TGTGCCAGCAGTTACTCAATGGCCTCCTACGAGCAGTACTTC
TRBV5-6,many,TRBD1,TRBJ1-2,CASSFKDRGTGYTF,TGTGCCAGCAGTTTCAAGGACAGGGGAACTGGCTACACCTTC
TRBV5-6,many,TRBD1,TRBJ1-6,CASAGWTGYNSPLHF,TGTGCCAGCGCCGGGTGGACAGGATATAATTCACCCCTCCACTTT
TRBV5-1,many,TRBD2,TRBJ2-5,CASSLFRWSRGGRETQYF,TGCGCCAGCAGCTTGTTCAGGTGGTCGCGGGGGGGCCGAGAGACCCAGTACTTC
TRBV20-1,many,NA,TRBJ1-1,CSARDRKGVNTEAFF,TGCAGTGCTAGAGATCGTAAGGGGGTGAACACTGAAGCTTTCTTT